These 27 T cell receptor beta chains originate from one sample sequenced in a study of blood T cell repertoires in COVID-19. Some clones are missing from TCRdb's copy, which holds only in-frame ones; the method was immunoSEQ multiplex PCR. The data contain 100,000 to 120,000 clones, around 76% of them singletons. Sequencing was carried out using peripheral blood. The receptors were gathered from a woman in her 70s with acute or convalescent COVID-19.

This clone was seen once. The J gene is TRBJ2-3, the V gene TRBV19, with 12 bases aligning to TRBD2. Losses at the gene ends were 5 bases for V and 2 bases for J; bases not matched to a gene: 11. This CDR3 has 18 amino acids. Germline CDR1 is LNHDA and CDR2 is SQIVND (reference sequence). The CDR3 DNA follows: TGTGCCAGTAGTTCACAGCGCCGGACTAGCGGGGCCACAGATACGCAGTATTTT. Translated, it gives CASSSQRRTSGATDTQYF.

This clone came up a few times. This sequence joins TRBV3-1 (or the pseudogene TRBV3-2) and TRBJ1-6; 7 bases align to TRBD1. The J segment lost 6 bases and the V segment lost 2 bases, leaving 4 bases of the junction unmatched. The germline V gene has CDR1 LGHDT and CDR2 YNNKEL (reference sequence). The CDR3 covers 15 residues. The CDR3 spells CASSQKTGFNSPLHF. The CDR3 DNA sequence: TGTGCCAGCAGCCAAAAGACAGGGTTTAATTCACCCCTCCACTTT.

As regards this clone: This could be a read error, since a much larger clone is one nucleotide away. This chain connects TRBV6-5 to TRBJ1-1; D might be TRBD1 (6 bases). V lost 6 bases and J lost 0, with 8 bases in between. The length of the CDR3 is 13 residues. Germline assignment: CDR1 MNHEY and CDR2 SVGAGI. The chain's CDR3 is CASRGQMNTEAFF. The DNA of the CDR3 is TGTGCCAGCAGAGGACAGATGAACACTGAAGCTTTCTTT.

The CDR3 here is CASAADRGRETQYF. The CDR3 bases are TGTGCCAGCGCAGCGGACAGGGGGCGCGAGACCCAGTACTTC. The J gene is TRBJ2-5, the V gene TRBV2, with 11 bases aligning to TRBD1. The CDR3 is 14 amino acids. Germline CDR1 reads SNHLY; CDR2 reads FYNNEI. The junction had 7 bases not matched to a gene; V was cut back by 8 bases and J by 5 bases.

The CDR3 loop is CASSTGTAYSYTF. The CDR3 DNA reads as TGTGCCAGCAGTACCGGGACAGCTTATAGCTACACCTTC. V usage is TRBV6-5 and J usage is TRBJ1-2; 7 positions match TRBD1. The trim removed 5 bases at V and 9 bases at J, leaving 9 bases unmatched. The CDR3 spans 13 residues. The germline CDR1 and CDR2 sequences are MNHEY and SVGAGI.

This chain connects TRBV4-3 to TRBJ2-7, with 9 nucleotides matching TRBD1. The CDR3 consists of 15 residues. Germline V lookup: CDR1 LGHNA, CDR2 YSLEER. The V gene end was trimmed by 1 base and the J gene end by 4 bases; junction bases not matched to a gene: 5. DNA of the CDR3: TGCGCCAGCAGCCAAGCACCGGGACAGGGATACGAGCAGTACTTC. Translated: CASSQAPGQGYEQYF.

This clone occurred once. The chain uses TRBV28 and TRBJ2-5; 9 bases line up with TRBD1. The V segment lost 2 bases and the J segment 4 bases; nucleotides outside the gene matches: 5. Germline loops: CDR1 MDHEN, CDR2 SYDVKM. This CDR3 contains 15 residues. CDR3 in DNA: TGTGCCAGCAGTTTAAGTACAGGGGGCTTAGAGACCCAGTACTTC. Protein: CASSLSTGGLETQYF. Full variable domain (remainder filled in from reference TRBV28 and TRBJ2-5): DVKVTQSSRYLVKRTGEKVFLECVQDMDHENMFWYRQDPGLGLRLIYFSYDVKMKEKGDIPEGYSVSREKKERFSLILESASTNQTSMYLCASSLSTGGLETQYFGPGTRLLVL.

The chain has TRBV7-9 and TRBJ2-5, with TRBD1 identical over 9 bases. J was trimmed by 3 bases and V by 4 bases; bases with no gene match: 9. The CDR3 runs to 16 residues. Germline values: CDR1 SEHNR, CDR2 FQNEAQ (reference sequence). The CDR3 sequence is CASSSRTGAKEETQYF. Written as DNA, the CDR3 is TGTGCCAGCAGCTCCCGGACAGGGGCAAAGGAAGAGACCCAGTACTTC.

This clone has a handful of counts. This chain's CDR3 is CASSQGTGLYEQYF. The DNA of the CDR3 is TGCGCCAGCAGCCAAGGGACAGGGCTCTACGAGCAGTACTTC. J is TRBJ2-7 and V is TRBV4-1, with 8 bases matching TRBD1. The CDR3 spans 14 residues. Per germline, CDR1 MGHRA and CDR2 YSYEKL. Trimming at V came to 1 base and at J to 3 bases, leaving 2 bases not matched to a gene.

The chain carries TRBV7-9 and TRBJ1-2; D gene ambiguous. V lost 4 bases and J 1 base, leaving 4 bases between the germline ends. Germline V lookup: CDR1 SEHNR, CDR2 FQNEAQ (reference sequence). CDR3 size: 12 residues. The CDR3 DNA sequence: TGTGCCAGCAGCTCGGGTAACTATGGCTACACCTTC. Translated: CASSSGNYGYTF. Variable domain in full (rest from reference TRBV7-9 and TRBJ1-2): DTGVSQNPRHKITKRGQNVTFRCDPISEHNRLYWYRQTLGQGPEFLTYFQNEAQLEKSRLLSDRFSAERPKGSFSTLEIQRTEQGDSAMYLCASSSGNYGYTFGSGTRLTVV.

The CDR3 DNA sequence: TGCAGTGCTCAGGCAACCTACGAGCAGTACTTC. Translation: CSAQATYEQYF. The rearrangement links TRBV20-1 to TRBJ2-7; no definite D call. The length of the CDR3 is 11 residues. Germline V gives CDR1 DFQATT, CDR2 SNEGSKA (reference sequence). The V gene lost 5 bases and the J gene lost 2 bases, with 7 bases spanning the gap.

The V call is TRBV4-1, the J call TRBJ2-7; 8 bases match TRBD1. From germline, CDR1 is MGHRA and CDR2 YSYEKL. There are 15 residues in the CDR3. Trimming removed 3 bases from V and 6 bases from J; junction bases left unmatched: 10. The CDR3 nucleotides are TGCGCCAGCAGCCAGGTCGGACAGGGTCCGGTCGAGCAGTACTTC. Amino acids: CASSQVGQGPVEQYF.

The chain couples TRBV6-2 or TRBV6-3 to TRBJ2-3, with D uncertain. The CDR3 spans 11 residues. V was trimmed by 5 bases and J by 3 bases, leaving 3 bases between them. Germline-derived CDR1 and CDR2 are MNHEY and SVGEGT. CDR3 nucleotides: TGTGCCAGCAGTCTTACAGATACGCAGTATTTT. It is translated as CASSLTDTQYF.

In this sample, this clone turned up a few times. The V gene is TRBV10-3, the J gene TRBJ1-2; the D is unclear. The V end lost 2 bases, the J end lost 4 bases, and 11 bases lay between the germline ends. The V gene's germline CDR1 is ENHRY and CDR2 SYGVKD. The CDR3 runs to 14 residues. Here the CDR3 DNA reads TGTGCCATCAGTGAGACCGTCCAGGTCTATGGCTACACCTTC. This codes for CAISETVQVYGYTF.

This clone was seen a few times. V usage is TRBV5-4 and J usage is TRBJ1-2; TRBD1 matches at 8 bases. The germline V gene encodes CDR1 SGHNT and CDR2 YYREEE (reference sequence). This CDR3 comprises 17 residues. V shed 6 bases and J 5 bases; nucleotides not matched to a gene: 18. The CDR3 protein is CASNNGGGQGSTYGYTF. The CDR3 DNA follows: TGTGCCAGCAACAATGGGGGTGGACAGGGCTCGACTTATGGCTACACCTTC.

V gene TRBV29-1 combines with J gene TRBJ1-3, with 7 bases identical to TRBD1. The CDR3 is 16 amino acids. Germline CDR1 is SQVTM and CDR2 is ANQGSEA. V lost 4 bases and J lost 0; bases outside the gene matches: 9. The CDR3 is CSVALNRGPSGNTIYF. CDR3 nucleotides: TGCAGCGTTGCGCTGAACAGGGGCCCCTCTGGAAACACCATATATTTT.

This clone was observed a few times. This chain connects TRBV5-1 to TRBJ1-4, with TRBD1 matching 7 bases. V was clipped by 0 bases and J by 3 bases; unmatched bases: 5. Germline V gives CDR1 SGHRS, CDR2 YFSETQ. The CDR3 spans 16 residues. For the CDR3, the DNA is TGCGCCAGCAGCTTGGAGGGGGCAGGGTCTAATGAAAAACTGTTTTTT. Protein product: CASSLEGAGSNEKLFF.

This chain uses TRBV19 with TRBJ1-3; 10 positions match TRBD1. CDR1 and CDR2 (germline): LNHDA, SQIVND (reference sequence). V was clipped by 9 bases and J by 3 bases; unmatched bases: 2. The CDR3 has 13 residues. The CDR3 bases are TGTGCCAGCAGGACAGGGGGTGGAAACACCATATATTTT. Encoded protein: CASRTGGGNTIYF.

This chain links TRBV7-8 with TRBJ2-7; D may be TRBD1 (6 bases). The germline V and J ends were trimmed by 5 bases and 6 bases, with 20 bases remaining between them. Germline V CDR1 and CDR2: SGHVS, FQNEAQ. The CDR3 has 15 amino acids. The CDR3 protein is CASSQTGQPGGEQYF. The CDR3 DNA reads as TGTGCCAGCAGCCAGACAGGACAGCCAGGAGGCGAGCAGTACTTC.

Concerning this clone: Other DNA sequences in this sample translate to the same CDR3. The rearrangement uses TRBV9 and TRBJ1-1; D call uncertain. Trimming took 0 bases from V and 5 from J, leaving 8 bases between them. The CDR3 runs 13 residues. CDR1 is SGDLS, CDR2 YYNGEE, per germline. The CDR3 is CASSVGGRTEAFF. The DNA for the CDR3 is TGTGCCAGCAGCGTAGGTGGGAGAACTGAAGCTTTCTTT.

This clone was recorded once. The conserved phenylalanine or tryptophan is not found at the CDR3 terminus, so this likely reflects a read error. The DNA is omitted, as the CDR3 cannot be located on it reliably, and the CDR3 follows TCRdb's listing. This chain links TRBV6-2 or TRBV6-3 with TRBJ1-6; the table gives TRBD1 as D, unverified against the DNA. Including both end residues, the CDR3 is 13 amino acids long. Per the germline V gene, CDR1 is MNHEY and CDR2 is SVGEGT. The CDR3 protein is CASSYSMGTGASI.

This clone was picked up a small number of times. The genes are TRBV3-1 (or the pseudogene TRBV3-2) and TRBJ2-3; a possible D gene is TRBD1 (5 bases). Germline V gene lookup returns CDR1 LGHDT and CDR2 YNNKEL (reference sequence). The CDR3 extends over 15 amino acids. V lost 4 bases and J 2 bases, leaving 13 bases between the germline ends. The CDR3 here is CASSPSGLPTDTQYF. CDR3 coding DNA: TGTGCCAGCAGCCCCTCAGGGTTACCCACAGATACGCAGTATTTT.

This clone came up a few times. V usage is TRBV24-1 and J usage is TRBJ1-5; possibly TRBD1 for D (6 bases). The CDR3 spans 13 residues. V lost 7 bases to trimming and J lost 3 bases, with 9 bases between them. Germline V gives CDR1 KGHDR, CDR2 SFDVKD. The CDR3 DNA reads TGTGCCACCAGCCAGGGGTTCAATCAGCCCCAGCATTTT. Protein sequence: CATSQGFNQPQHF.

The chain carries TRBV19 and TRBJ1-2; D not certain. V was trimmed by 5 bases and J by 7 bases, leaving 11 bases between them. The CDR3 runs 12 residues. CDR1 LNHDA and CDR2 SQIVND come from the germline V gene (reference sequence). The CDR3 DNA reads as TGTGCCAGTAGTTCGAGCCACAGTGGCTACACCTTC. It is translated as CASSSSHSGYTF. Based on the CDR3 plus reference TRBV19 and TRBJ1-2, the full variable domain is DGGITQSPKYLFRKEGQNVTLSCEQNLNHDAMYWYRQDPGQGLRLIYYSQIVNDFQKGDIAEGYSVSREKKESFPLTVTSAQKNPTAFYLCASSSSHSGYTFGSGTRLTVV.

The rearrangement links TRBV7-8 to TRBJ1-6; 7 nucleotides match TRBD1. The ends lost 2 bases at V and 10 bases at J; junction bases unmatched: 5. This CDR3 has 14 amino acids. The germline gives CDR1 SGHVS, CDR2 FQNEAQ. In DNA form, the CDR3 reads TGTGCCAGCAGCTTAACGCAGGGGGAGTCACCCCTCCACTTT. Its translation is CASSLTQGESPLHF.

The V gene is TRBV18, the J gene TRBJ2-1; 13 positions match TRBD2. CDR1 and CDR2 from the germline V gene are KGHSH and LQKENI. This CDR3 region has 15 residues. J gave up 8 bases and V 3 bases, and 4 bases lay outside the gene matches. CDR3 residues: CASSPGLAGVHEQFF. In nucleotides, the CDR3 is TGTGCCAGCTCACCTGGACTAGCGGGGGTTCATGAGCAGTTCTTC.

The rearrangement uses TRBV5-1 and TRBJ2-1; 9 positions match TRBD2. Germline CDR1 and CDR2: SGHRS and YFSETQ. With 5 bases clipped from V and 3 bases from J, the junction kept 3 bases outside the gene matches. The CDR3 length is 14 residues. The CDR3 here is CASSPAGGYNEQFF. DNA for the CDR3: TGCGCCAGCAGTCCAGCGGGGGGCTACAATGAGCAGTTCTTC.